These 23 T cell receptor beta chains were all obtained from the same sample, sequenced in a study of spatial heterogeneity in lung cancer. TCRdb fed the 5' RACE reads into MiXCR, producing one record per CDR3 protein. The sample holds around 92,000 distinct CDR3 sequences, roughly 12% seen once. Sample time point: sample taken at primary tumor resection. Specimen: PBMCs, collected at surgery. The source of these receptors is a male donor with early-stage non-small cell lung cancer.

DNA of the CDR3: TGTGCCAGCAGCCAAGACGCCTCTGGGGCCAACGTCCTGACTTTC. Translating it yields CASSQDASGANVLTF. The V call is TRBV3-1, the J call TRBJ2-6; D unclear. This CDR3 region has 15 residues. With 0 bases removed from V and 0 bases from J, the gap between germline ends came to 3 bases. CDR1 and CDR2 from the germline V gene are LGHDT and YNNKEL (reference sequence). Full variable domain (missing parts from reference TRBV3-1 and TRBJ2-6): DTAVSQTPKYLVTQMGNDKSIKCEQNLGHDTMYWYKQDSKKFLKIMFSYNNKELIINETVPNRFSPKSPDKAHLNLHINSLELGDSAVYFCASSQDASGANVLTFGAGSRLTVL.

A few counts support this clonotype. The chain uses TRBV20-1 and TRBJ2-4; no clear D. Trimming removed 0 bases from V and 0 bases from J, with 9 bases in between. The CDR3 length is 15 residues. Per germline, CDR1 DFQATT and CDR2 SNEGSKA (reference sequence). The CDR3 coding sequence is TGCAGTGCTAGAGATCCGATCCTAGCCAAAAACATTCAGTACTTC. It is translated as CSARDPILAKNIQYF.

This sequence joins TRBV4-1 and TRBJ1-1, with D perhaps matching TRBD1 (6 bases). This CDR3 has 15 amino acids. Trimming left V 4 bases short and J 0 bases short, with 12 bases between. Per germline, CDR1 MGHRA and CDR2 YSYEKL. DNA of the CDR3: TGCGCCAGCAGCCGAACGGACAGCATGAACACTGAAGCTTTCTTT. Its protein is CASSRTDSMNTEAFF.

This clonotype has more than one count but fewer than ten. The chain is built from TRBV4-1 and TRBJ1-2, with no clear D. CDR3 size: 16 residues. Germline V CDR1 and CDR2: MGHRA, YSYEKL. Trimming took 0 bases from V and 5 from J, leaving 16 bases between them. CDR3 sequence (DNA): TGCGCCAGCAGCCAAGATATTCGGTATCTTGGGTATGGCTACACCTTC. Translating gives CASSQDIRYLGYGYTF.

This clonotype was counted only a few times. The V call is TRBV20-1, the J call TRBJ1-6; TRBD1 matches at 7 bases. The CDR3 has 13 amino acids. Germline values: CDR1 DFQATT, CDR2 SNEGSKA (reference sequence). The junction had 7 bases not matched to a gene; V was cut back by 4 bases and J by 10 bases. In nucleotides, the CDR3 is TGCAGTGCTAAAGACAGGGAGGAATCACCCCTCCACTTT. This gives the protein CSAKDREESPLHF.

The chain combines TRBV30 with TRBJ2-1; no clear D. This CDR3 has 13 residues. V was pared by 3 bases and J by 9 bases, with 15 bases between. Germline V gene lookup returns CDR1 GTSNPN and CDR2 SVGIG (reference sequence). The CDR3 loop is CAWRETLGPEQFF. The CDR3, as DNA: TGTGCCTGGAGGGAGACCCTCGGTCCTGAGCAGTTCTTC.

The chain joins TRBV12-3 or TRBV12-4 to TRBJ2-7; a weak D match, TRBD2 (5 bases). CDR3 length equals 14 residues. V was trimmed by 6 bases and J by 5 bases, leaving 17 bases between them. The DNA of the CDR3 is TGTGCCAGCAGCTACCCGGACTCCCGCCACGAGCAGTACTTC. Amino acid sequence: CASSYPDSRHEQYF.

This clonotype has more than one count but fewer than ten. The chain carries TRBV29-1 and TRBJ2-5; D remains ambiguous. V dropped 5 bases and J dropped 3 bases, with 10 bases sitting between them. This CDR3 has 12 residues. Germline V gene lookup returns CDR1 SQVTM and CDR2 ANQGSEA. CDR3 sequence: CSVTRSEETQYF. CDR3 nucleotides: TGCAGCGTTACCCGTTCCGAAGAGACCCAGTACTTC.

The chain joins TRBV23-1 to TRBJ2-7, with TRBD1 matching over 10 bases. TRBV23-1 is an ORF for which the function is uncertain. The CDR3 sequence is 18 residues long. V gave up 1 base and J gave up 4 bases; unmatched junction bases: 13. This chain's CDR3 is CASSQWDEGRTGGYEQYF. CDR3 coding DNA: TGCGCCAGCAGTCAATGGGACGAGGGGCGGACAGGGGGGTACGAGCAGTACTTC.

This chain uses TRBV14 with TRBJ2-3; D uncertain. V lost 2 bases and J lost 2, with 8 bases in between. The CDR3 sequence is 14 residues long. Germline V gives CDR1 SGHDN, CDR2 FVKESK. In nucleotides, the CDR3 is TGTGCCAGCAGCCAACTGCTGGCCACAGATACGCAGTATTTT. Its translation is CASSQLLATDTQYF.

The chain joins TRBV5-4 to TRBJ2-7; D is ambiguous. Germline CDR1 SGHNT, CDR2 YYREEE (reference sequence). The CDR3 totals 13 residues. The V end lost 4 bases, the J end lost 5 bases, and 13 bases lay between the germline ends. The CDR3 nucleotides read TGTGCCAGCAGCCCGCCCAGCATCAACGAGCAGTACTTC. Its protein product is CASSPPSINEQYF.

The V call is TRBV6-5, the J call TRBJ2-5, with TRBD1 identical over 9 bases. The germline V gene has CDR1 MNHEY and CDR2 SVGAGI. Trimming cost V 5 bases and J 6 bases; bases outside gene matches: 7. This CDR3 spans 14 amino acids. The CDR3: CASSPGQGRQTQYF. DNA for the CDR3: TGTGCCAGCAGTCCGGGACAGGGTAGGCAGACCCAGTACTTC.

This clonotype has ten or more counts. The rearrangement joins TRBV29-1 to TRBJ1-2, with 11 bases identical to TRBD1. CDR3 length: 13 amino acids. V shed 7 bases and J 4 bases; nucleotides not matched to a gene: 5. The germline CDR1 and CDR2 sequences are SQVTM and ANQGSEA. The CDR3 spells CSASGTGGYGYTF. For the CDR3, the DNA is TGCAGCGCCTCCGGGACAGGGGGCTATGGCTACACCTTC.

Only a few counts were recorded for this clonotype. CDR3 amino acids: CATLDSLRAEAFF. As DNA, the CDR3 is TGTGCCACCCTAGACAGTCTGAGGGCTGAAGCTTTCTTT. This chain joins TRBV2 and TRBJ1-1; D is possibly TRBD1 (5 bases). V was clipped by 10 bases and J by 6 bases, with 18 bases between them. Germline CDR1 and CDR2: SNHLY and FYNNEI. The CDR3 length is 13 residues.

The V and J genes are TRBV5-1 and TRBJ2-7, with D perhaps given as TRBD1 or TRBD2 (5 bases each). The CDR3 spans 14 residues. CDR1 is SGHRS, CDR2 YFSETQ, per germline. V lost 4 bases and J 6 bases, leaving 17 bases between the germline ends. This chain's CDR3 is CASSPGTTASEQYF. Here the CDR3 DNA reads TGCGCCAGCAGCCCTGGGACGACGGCGTCCGAGCAGTACTTC.

The J gene is TRBJ2-5, the V gene TRBV29-1; D is unclear. This CDR3 region has 13 residues. Trimming pared 0 bases from V and 1 base from J, leaving 6 bases between. Germline V gene sequence: CDR1 SQVTM, CDR2 ANQGSEA. The CDR3 here is CSVEEGSQETQYF. The CDR3 nucleotides read TGCAGCGTTGAAGAAGGCAGCCAAGAGACCCAGTACTTC.

The chain joins TRBV12-3 or TRBV12-4 to TRBJ2-2; D might be TRBD1 (5 bases). The CDR3 is 12 residues long. Trimming shortened V by 8 bases and J by 7 bases, and 11 bases separated the two germline ends. Here the CDR3 DNA reads TGTGCCAGCGTGGCAGGGATCGGGGAGCTGTTTTTT. This translates into CASVAGIGELFF.

V gene TRBV5-1 combines with J gene TRBJ2-1; 8 bases are shared with TRBD2. Germline lookup yields CDR1 SGHRS and CDR2 YFSETQ. This CDR3 region has 15 residues. V was pared by 4 bases and J by 7 bases, with 10 bases of the junction left unmatched. The CDR3 sequence: CASSGLGTRGNEQFF. CDR3 bases: TGCGCCAGCAGCGGGCTCGGGACTAGAGGTAATGAGCAGTTCTTC.

In its sample, this clonotype was seen once. The chain recombines TRBV6-2 or TRBV6-3 with TRBJ1-1; 7 bases agree with TRBD1. CDR3 size: 17 residues. Germline V gene sequence: CDR1 MNHEY, CDR2 SVGEGT. The J segment lost 4 bases and the V segment lost 5 bases, leaving 16 bases of the junction unmatched. CDR3 region: CASSPSLEGAGGTEAFF. The CDR3 coding sequence is TGTGCCAGCAGTCCATCTCTCGAGGGGGCCGGGGGCACTGAAGCTTTCTTT.

This clonotype was picked up a small number of times. The rearrangement joins TRBV20-1 to TRBJ1-1, with D perhaps TRBD1 (5 bases). The CDR3 is made up of 15 amino acids. The germline V gene encodes CDR1 DFQATT and CDR2 SNEGSKA (reference sequence). V was trimmed by 6 bases and J by 1 base, leaving 18 bases between them. The CDR3 DNA reads as TGCAGTGCGGAAGGGACGGGAAAACCGAACACTGAAGCTTTCTTT. As protein: CSAEGTGKPNTEAFF.

The chain combines TRBV7-9 with TRBJ2-3, with D perhaps TRBD2 (5 bases). CDR3 length: 14 residues. Per the germline V gene, CDR1 is SEHNR and CDR2 is FQNEAQ (reference sequence). The germline V and J ends were trimmed by 4 bases and 4 bases, with 12 bases remaining between them. The CDR3 here is CASSSTTRSDTQYF. Written as DNA, the CDR3 is TGTGCCAGCAGCTCGACTACTAGGTCAGATACGCAGTATTTT.

This clonotype was detected only a few times. The gene calls are TRBV6-4 and TRBJ2-1; the D is unclear. With 2 bases removed from V and 0 bases from J, the gap between germline ends came to 8 bases. The germline V gene has CDR1 MRHNA and CDR2 SNTAGT. The CDR3 extends over 15 amino acids. The CDR3: CASSDRADSYNEQFF. The CDR3 DNA follows: TGTGCCAGCAGTGACAGGGCGGACTCCTACAATGAGCAGTTCTTC.

Ten or more counts support this clonotype. V and J are TRBV7-2 and TRBJ1-1, with D perhaps TRBD1 (5 bases). This CDR3 has 15 amino acids. Germline loops: CDR1 SGHTA, CDR2 FQGNSA. The V and J ends lost 5 bases and 1 base respectively, with 14 bases between them. CDR3 sequence: CASSKQTAKNTEAFF. DNA of the CDR3: TGTGCCAGCAGCAAACAGACAGCGAAGAACACTGAAGCTTTCTTT. Using reference TRBV7-2 and TRBJ1-1 for the parts outside the CDR3, the full variable domain is GAGVSQSPSNKVTEKGKDVELRCDPISGHTALYWYRQSLGQGLEFLIYFQGNSAPDKSGLPSDRFSAERTGGSVSTLTIQRTQQEDSAVYLCASSKQTAKNTEAFFGQGTRLTVV.